This is a list of T cell receptor beta chains from one sample in a study of long-term antiretroviral therapy in people with HIV. Sequencing used immunoSEQ multiplex PCR; TCRdb keeps in-frame clones, though not all of them. The data contain approximately 25,000 clones, roughly three quarters of them singletons. The sample here was unsorted PBMCs, taken 2.1 years after starting antiretroviral therapy. The receptors originated from a man aged 30 to 39 with HIV. Each CDR3 is given with its conserved first and last residue. The order of the fields is D gene, J gene, V gene, clone size, CDR3 DNA, CDR3 protein. D genes are given only for firm matches. The size field is filled for only some rows; it gives once, few, many or a size class.

d_call: .; j_call: TRBJ1-3; v_call: TRBV7-6; clone_size: few; cdr3_nt: TGTGCCAGCAGCTTAGGCGGAGGGTCTGGAAACACCATATATTTT; cdr3_aa: CASSLGGGSGNTIYF
d_call: TRBD2; j_call: TRBJ2-7; v_call: TRBV11-2; clone_size: .; cdr3_nt: TGTGCCAGCAGCTTGGGGGGACTAGCGGGAGGCAAAACCTACGAGCAGTACTTC; cdr3_aa: CASSLGGLAGGKTYEQYF
d_call: .; j_call: TRBJ2-5; v_call: TRBV6-6; clone_size: .; cdr3_nt: TGTGCCAGCAGTCCTTTACAGGGTATCGGGGAGACCCAGTACTTC; cdr3_aa: CASSPLQGIGETQYF
d_call: TRBD2; j_call: TRBJ2-2; v_call: TRBV27; clone_size: .; cdr3_nt: TGTGCCAGCGGAGGAAGCGGGAGGTTCACCGGGGAGCTGTTTTTT; cdr3_aa: CASGGSGRFTGELFF
d_call: TRBD1; j_call: TRBJ2-5; v_call: TRBV13; clone_size: once; cdr3_nt: TGTGCCAGCAGCTTTCGACAGGGCCGAGAGACCCAGTACTTC; cdr3_aa: CASSFRQGRETQYF
d_call: TRBD2; j_call: TRBJ2-7; v_call: TRBV5-6; clone_size: .; cdr3_nt: TGTGCCAGCAGCTTGCGTACTACCGGGACTAGCGGGAACATACGAGAGCAGTACTTC; cdr3_aa: CASSLRTTGTSGNIREQYF
d_call: .; j_call: TRBJ1-3; v_call: TRBV28; clone_size: .; cdr3_nt: TGTGCCAGCAGTTCGGCAGGACAGTTGAGCTCTGGAAACACCATATATTTT; cdr3_aa: CASSSAGQLSSGNTIYF
d_call: .; j_call: TRBJ2-7; v_call: TRBV7-9; clone_size: .; cdr3_nt: TGTGCCAGCAGCCCCACCGGGCCCGGGGTCGAGCAGTACTTC; cdr3_aa: CASSPTGPGVEQYF
d_call: TRBD2; j_call: TRBJ2-1; v_call: TRBV5-6; clone_size: .; cdr3_nt: TGTGCCAGCAGCTTACTGACTAGCGGGCGCGCCGGGGAGCAGTTCTTC; cdr3_aa: CASSLLTSGRAGEQFF
d_call: TRBD2; j_call: TRBJ2-7; v_call: TRBV15; clone_size: .; cdr3_nt: TGTGCCACCAGCAGGGCCGGGACTAGGAGCGAGCAGTACTTC; cdr3_aa: CATSRAGTRSEQYF
d_call: .; j_call: TRBJ2-2; v_call: TRBV7-7; clone_size: .; cdr3_nt: TGTGCCAGCAGCTTATCGGGGCCCGGGGAGCTGTTTTTT; cdr3_aa: CASSLSGPGELFF
d_call: TRBD2; j_call: TRBJ2-5; v_call: TRBV2; clone_size: .; cdr3_nt: TGTGCCAGCAGTGCCTCGGGGGAGGGAGCGGAGACCCAGTACTTC; cdr3_aa: CASSASGEGAETQYF
d_call: .; j_call: TRBJ2-6; v_call: TRBV7-6; clone_size: .; cdr3_nt: TGTGCCAGCAGCAGGGGGGGGTCTGGGGCCAACGTCCTGACTTTC; cdr3_aa: CASSRGGSGANVLTF
d_call: .; j_call: TRBJ2-3; v_call: TRBV7-6; clone_size: .; cdr3_nt: TGTGCCAGCAGCTTAGGTGCGGGTACAGATACGCAGTATTTT; cdr3_aa: CASSLGAGTDTQYF